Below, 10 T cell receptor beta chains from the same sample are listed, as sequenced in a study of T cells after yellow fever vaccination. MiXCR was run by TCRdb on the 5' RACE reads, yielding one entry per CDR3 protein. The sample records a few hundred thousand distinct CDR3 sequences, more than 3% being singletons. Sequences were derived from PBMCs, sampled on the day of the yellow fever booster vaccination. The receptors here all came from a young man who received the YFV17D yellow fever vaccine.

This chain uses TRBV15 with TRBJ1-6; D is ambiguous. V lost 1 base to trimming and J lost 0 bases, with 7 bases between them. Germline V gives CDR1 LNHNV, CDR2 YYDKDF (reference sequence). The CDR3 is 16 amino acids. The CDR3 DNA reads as TGTGCCACCAGCAGAGTGGTTAGCTCCTATAATTCACCCCTCCACTTT. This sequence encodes CATSRVVSSYNSPLHF.

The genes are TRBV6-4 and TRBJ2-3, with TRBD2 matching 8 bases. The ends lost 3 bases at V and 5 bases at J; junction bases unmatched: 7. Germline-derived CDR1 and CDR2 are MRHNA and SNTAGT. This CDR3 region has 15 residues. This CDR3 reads CASSDTGGAVDTQYF. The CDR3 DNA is TGTGCCAGCAGTGATACCGGGGGGGCGGTAGATACGCAGTATTTT.

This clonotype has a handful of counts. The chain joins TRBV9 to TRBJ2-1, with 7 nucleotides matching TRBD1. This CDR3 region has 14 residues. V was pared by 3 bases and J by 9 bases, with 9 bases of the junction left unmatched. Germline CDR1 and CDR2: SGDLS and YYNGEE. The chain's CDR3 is CASSAGTEGGEQFF. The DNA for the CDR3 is TGTGCCAGCAGCGCAGGGACAGAAGGGGGTGAGCAGTTCTTC.

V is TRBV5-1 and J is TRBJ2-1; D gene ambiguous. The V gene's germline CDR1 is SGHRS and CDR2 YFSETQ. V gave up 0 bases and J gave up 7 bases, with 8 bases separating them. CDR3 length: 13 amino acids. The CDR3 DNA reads TGCGCCAGCAGCTTGGCCGACGGTAATGAGCAGTTCTTC. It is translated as CASSLADGNEQFF.

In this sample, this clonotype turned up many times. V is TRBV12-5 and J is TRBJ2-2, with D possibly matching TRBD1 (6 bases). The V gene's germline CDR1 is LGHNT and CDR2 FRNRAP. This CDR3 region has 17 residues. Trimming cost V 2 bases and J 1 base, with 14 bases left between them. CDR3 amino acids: CASGLRIWGRNTGELFF. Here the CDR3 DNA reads TGTGCTAGTGGTTTGCGTATATGGGGGCGGAACACCGGGGAGCTGTTTTTT.

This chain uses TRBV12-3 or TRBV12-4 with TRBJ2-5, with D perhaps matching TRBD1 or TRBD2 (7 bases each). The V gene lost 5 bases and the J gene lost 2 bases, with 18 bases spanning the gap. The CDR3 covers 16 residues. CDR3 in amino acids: CASSLQGGGLQETQYF. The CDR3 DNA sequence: TGTGCCAGCAGTCTCCAGGGGGGGGGACTACAAGAGACCCAGTACTTC.

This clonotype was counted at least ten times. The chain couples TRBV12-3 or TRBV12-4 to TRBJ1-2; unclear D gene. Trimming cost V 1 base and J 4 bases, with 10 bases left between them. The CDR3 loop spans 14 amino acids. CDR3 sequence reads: CASSLDVGIYGYTF. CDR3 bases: TGTGCCAGCAGTTTAGATGTGGGTATCTATGGCTACACCTTC.

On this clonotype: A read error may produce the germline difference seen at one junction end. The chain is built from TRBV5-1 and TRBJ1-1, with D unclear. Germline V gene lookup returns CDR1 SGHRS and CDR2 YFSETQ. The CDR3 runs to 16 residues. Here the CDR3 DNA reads TGCGCCAGCAGCTTGGTTCAGTTTGCCGACAACACTGAAGCTTTGTTT. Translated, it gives CASSLVQFADNTEALF. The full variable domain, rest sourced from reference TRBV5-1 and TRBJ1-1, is KAGVTQTPRYLIKTRGQQVTLSCSPISGHRSVSWYQQTPGQGLQFLFEYFSETQRNKGNFPGRFSGRQFSNSRSEMNVSTLELGDSALYLCASSLVQFADNTEALFGQGTRLTVV.

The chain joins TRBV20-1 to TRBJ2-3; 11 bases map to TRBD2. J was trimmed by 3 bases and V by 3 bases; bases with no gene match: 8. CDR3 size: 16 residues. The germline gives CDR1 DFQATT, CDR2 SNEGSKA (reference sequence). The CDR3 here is CSASGVAGGRTDTQYF. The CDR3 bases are TGCAGTGCTAGTGGGGTAGCGGGGGGGAGAACAGATACGCAGTATTTT.

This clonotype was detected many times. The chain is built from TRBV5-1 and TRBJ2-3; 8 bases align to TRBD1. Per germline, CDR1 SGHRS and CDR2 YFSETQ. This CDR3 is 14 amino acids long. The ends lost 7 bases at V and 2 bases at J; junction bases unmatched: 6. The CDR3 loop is CASRSGQDTDTQYF. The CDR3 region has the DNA TGCGCCAGCCGCTCGGGACAGGACACAGATACGCAGTATTTT.